These 5 T cell receptor beta chains were all obtained from the same sample, sequenced in a study of T cells expressing NK-cell markers. TCRdb re-called the 5' RACE reads and shows each CDR3 protein once, DNA omitted. The repertoire table contains about 170,000 distinct CDR3 sequences. The sequenced sample consisted of blood T cells: a sorted CD56 or NKG2C T cell subset, CD4+ or CD8+ T cells, or bulk PBMC T cells (not recorded which). Source of these receptors: a man between 18 and 69 years old in good health.

The V gene is TRBV6-2 or TRBV6-3, the J gene TRBJ2-2. Germline V lookup: CDR1 MNHEY, CDR2 SVGEGT. This CDR3 is built from 13 residues. CDR3 residues: CASIYGPAGELFF.

CDR3: CASSGASGLRENTGELFF. The chain is built from TRBV6-1 and TRBJ2-2; the TRBD2 assignment by TCRdb is unverifiable without DNA. CDR1 is MNHNS and CDR2 is SASEGT in the germline V gene. The CDR3 consists of 18 residues.

The rearrangement links TRBV5-1 to TRBJ2-7; TCRdb calls TRBD1, which cannot be checked without DNA. The CDR3 runs to 15 residues. Germline CDR1 SGHRS, CDR2 YFSETQ. The CDR3 here is CASSWGGSIGDEQYF.

The chain recombines TRBV4-1 with TRBJ2-5; with no DNA, the TCRdb D assignment of TRBD2 cannot be verified. Germline V gene data show CDR1 as MGHRA and CDR2 as YSYEKL. The CDR3 runs to 14 residues. This chain's CDR3 is CASGIAGGPQTQYF.

This sequence joins TRBV10-3 and TRBJ1-1. The CDR3 is 14 amino acids. Germline V lookup: CDR1 ENHRY, CDR2 SYGVKD. CDR3 amino acids: CAIRGLEVGTEAFF.